What follows are 14 T cell receptor beta chains derived from one specimen sequenced in a study of CD8+ T cells in alopecia areata. TCR sequencing used cDNA made by reverse transcription of extracted RNA. Method: immunoSEQ multiplex PCR; TCRdb's copy keeps in-frame clones and lacks some. Among almost 250,000 clones, roughly two thirds were seen once, and the ten largest hold under 1.5%. The specimen was CD4+ T cells sorted from blood, collected at week 0. The receptors originated from a human donor with alopecia areata.

This clone has only a few counts. J is TRBJ2-2 and V is TRBV6-4; D not certain. CDR3 length equals 13 residues. Germline V gene lookup returns CDR1 MRHNA and CDR2 SNTAGT. V gave up 0 bases and J gave up 5 bases, with 4 bases separating them. In nucleotides, the CDR3 is TGTGCCAGCAGTGACTCCGGTACCGGGGAGCTGTTTTTT. Encoded protein: CASSDSGTGELFF.

The sample holds one count of this clone. This chain joins TRBV7-9 and TRBJ1-5; 7 bases are a match to TRBD1. The germline gives CDR1 SEHNR, CDR2 FQNEAQ (reference sequence). This CDR3 has 17 amino acids. The J segment lost 0 bases and the V segment lost 4 bases, leaving 9 bases of the junction unmatched. The CDR3 bases are TGTGCCAGCAGCTCAGACAGGGATGTTTTTAGCAATCAGCCCCAGCATTTT. It codes for CASSSDRDVFSNQPQHF.

The J gene is TRBJ1-4, the V gene TRBV29-1; TRBD1 matches 10 bases. Losses at the gene ends were 4 bases for V and 6 bases for J; bases not matched to a gene: 5. CDR3 length equals 14 residues. Germline CDR1 is SQVTM and CDR2 is ANQGSEA. CDR3: CSVGRQGADEKLFF. The CDR3 DNA reads as TGCAGCGTTGGCAGACAGGGGGCCGATGAAAAACTGTTTTTT.

This chain uses TRBV11-3 with TRBJ2-5; TRBD2 matches at 10 bases. Germline V lookup: CDR1 SGHNT, CDR2 YENEEA. Trimming at V came to 5 bases and at J to 9 bases, leaving 12 bases not matched to a gene. This CDR3 has 15 residues. The CDR3, as DNA: TGTGCCAGCAGCGTCGGACTAGCGGCTATACGGGCCCAGTACTTC. Translating it yields CASSVGLAAIRAQYF.

There are a few counts of this clone. The chain couples TRBV29-1 to TRBJ1-1; perhaps TRBD1 as D (6 bases). The length of the CDR3 is 12 residues. Germline V lookup: CDR1 SQVTM, CDR2 ANQGSEA. The ends were cut back, 6 bases at V and 5 bases at J, with 13 bases in the middle. The CDR3 DNA sequence: TGCAGCGTCGTAGGGGGGCGGACTGAAGCTTTCTTT. This codes for CSVVGGRTEAFF. The variable domain in full, with the rest retrieved from reference TRBV29-1 and TRBJ1-1, is SAVISQKPSRDICQRGTSLTIQCQVDSQVTMMFWYRQQPGQSLTLIATANQGSEATYESGFVIDKFPISRPNLTFSTLTVSNMSPEDSSIYLCSVVGGRTEAFFGQGTRLTVV.

This clone showed up just a few times. V is TRBV29-1 and J is TRBJ2-6, with D tentatively TRBD1 or TRBD2 (5 bases each). The germline gives CDR1 SQVTM, CDR2 ANQGSEA. V lost 8 bases, J lost 0 bases, and 11 bases lay in between. This CDR3 is 14 amino acids long. The CDR3 DNA reads TGCAGCTGTGCCGGGGCCTCTGGGGCCAACGTCCTGACTTTC. Protein product: CSCAGASGANVLTF. Looking up the rest from reference TRBV29-1 and TRBJ2-6 gives the full variable domain: SAVISQKPSRDICQRGTSLTIQCQVDSQVTMMFWYRQQPGQSLTLIATANQGSEATYESGFVIDKFPISRPNLTFSTLTVSNMSPEDSSIYLCSCAGASGANVLTFGAGSRLTVL.

V usage is TRBV29-1 and J usage is TRBJ2-5, with D perhaps being TRBD1 or TRBD2 (5 bases each). The CDR3 length is 11 residues. V was shortened by 7 bases and J by 5 bases, with 11 bases between the two germline ends. CDR1 and CDR2 from the germline V gene are SQVTM and ANQGSEA. The CDR3 nucleotides are TGCAGCGGGGACCGGTGGGAGACCCAGTACTTC. Translated: CSGDRWETQYF.

The chain employs TRBV7-3 and TRBJ1-3; TRBD1 might be the D (5 bases). The germline CDR1 and CDR2 sequences are SGHTA and FQGTGA. Between the trimmed V and J ends, which lost 1 base and 3 bases, there was a span of 28 bases. This CDR3 comprises 21 residues. The CDR3 is CASSLMGPRWATDLFGNTIYF. The DNA of the CDR3 is TGTGCCAGCAGCTTAATGGGACCCAGGTGGGCAACGGACCTCTTTGGAAACACCATATATTTT.

CDR3 sequence (DNA): TGCAGCGTTTTGACGGATGGCCGTGAAGCTTTCTTT. It is translated as CSVLTDGREAFF. The V gene is TRBV29-1, the J gene TRBJ1-1, with D unresolved. The CDR3 runs 12 residues. Per the germline V gene, CDR1 is SQVTM and CDR2 is ANQGSEA. V was clipped by 5 bases and J by 7 bases, with 14 bases between them.

J is TRBJ2-2 and V is TRBV5-1, with D hard to call. With 4 bases removed from V and 2 bases from J, the gap between germline ends came to 9 bases. Germline CDR1 SGHRS, CDR2 YFSETQ. CDR3 size: 14 residues. CDR3 nucleotides: TGCGCCAGCAGCCAGACCAGTAACACCGGGGAGCTGTTTTTT. It is translated as CASSQTSNTGELFF.

The gene calls are TRBV5-1 and TRBJ1-1, with D tentatively TRBD1 (6 bases). The CDR3 loop spans 15 amino acids. Trimming pared 0 bases from V and 1 base from J, leaving 10 bases between. Germline V gives CDR1 SGHRS, CDR2 YFSETQ. The CDR3 region is CASSLVIQGNTEAFF. The CDR3 DNA follows: TGCGCCAGCAGCTTGGTAATACAGGGGAACACTGAAGCTTTCTTT.

The chain is built from TRBV7-9 and TRBJ1-2; TRBD1 is a possible D gene (5 bases). The CDR3 contains 15 residues. V lost 6 bases to trimming and J lost 4 bases, with 18 bases between them. CDR1 and CDR2 from the germline V gene are SEHNR and FQNEAQ (reference sequence). In nucleotides, the CDR3 is TGTGCCAGCAGACCAGCCGGGGGACGGGGCTATGGCTACACCTTC. This codes for CASRPAGGRGYGYTF.

This clone was seen a handful of times. The chain has TRBV5-6 and TRBJ1-1, with 7 bases that match TRBD1. Germline V gene lookup returns CDR1 SGHDT and CDR2 YYEEEE. Losses at the gene ends were 4 bases for V and 2 bases for J; bases not matched to a gene: 5. The CDR3 spans 14 residues. The CDR3 DNA sequence: TGTGCCAGCAGCCCTGGGACAGTCAACACTGAAGCTTTCTTT. Protein sequence: CASSPGTVNTEAFF.

This clone occurred once. This chain joins TRBV4-3 and TRBJ1-2; D may be TRBD1 (5 bases). V gave up 0 bases and J gave up 4 bases, with 12 bases separating them. Per germline, CDR1 LGHNA and CDR2 YSLEER. This CDR3 spans 15 amino acids. CDR3 sequence: CASSQDRQLFYGYTF. In nucleotides, the CDR3 is TGCGCCAGCAGCCAAGATCGACAGCTCTTCTATGGCTACACCTTC.